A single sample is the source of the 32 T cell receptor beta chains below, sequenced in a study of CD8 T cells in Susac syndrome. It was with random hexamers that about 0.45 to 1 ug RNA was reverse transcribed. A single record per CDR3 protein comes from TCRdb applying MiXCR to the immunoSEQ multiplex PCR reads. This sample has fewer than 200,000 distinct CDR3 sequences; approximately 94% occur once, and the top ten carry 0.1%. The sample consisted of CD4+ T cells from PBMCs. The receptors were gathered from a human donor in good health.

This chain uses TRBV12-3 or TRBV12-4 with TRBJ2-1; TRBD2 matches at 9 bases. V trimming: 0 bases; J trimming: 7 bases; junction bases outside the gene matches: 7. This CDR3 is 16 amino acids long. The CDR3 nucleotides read TGTGCCAGCAGTTTAGCGAGCGGCGGGAGGGGGAATGAGCAGTTCTTC. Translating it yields CASSLASGGRGNEQFF.

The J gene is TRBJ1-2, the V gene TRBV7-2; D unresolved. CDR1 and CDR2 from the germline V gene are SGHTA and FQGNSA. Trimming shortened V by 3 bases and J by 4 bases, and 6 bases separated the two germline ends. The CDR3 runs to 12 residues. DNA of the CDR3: TGTGCCAGCAGCTTTGACGGCTATGGCTACACCTTC. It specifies CASSFDGYGYTF.

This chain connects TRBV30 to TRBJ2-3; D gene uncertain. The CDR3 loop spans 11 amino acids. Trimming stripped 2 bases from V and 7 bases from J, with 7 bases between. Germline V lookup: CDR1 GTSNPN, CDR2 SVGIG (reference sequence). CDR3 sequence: CAWSRRNTQYF. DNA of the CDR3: TGTGCCTGGAGTAGACGGAATACGCAGTATTTT.

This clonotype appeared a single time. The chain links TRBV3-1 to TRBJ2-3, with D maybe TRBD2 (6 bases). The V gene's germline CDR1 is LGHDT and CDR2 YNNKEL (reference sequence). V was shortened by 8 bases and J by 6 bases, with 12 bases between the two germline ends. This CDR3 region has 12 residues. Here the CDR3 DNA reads TGTGCCAGCGGCGGGGCGGGGGATACGCAGTATTTT. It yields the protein CASGGAGDTQYF.

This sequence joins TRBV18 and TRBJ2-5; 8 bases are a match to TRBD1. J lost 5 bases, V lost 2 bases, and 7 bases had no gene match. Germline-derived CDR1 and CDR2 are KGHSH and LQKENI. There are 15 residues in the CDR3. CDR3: CASSPGQGARETQYF. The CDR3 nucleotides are TGTGCCAGCTCACCAGGGCAGGGGGCGCGGGAGACCCAGTACTTC.

The CDR3 is CASSYPGVYNEQFF. The CDR3 coding sequence is TGTGCCAGCAGTTACCCAGGTGTGTACAATGAGCAGTTCTTC. The chain uses TRBV6-2 or TRBV6-3 and TRBJ2-1, with D unresolved. Deletions cut 2 bases from V and 4 bases from J, with 9 bases between. The CDR3 has 14 amino acids. CDR1 MNHEY and CDR2 SVGEGT come from the germline V gene.

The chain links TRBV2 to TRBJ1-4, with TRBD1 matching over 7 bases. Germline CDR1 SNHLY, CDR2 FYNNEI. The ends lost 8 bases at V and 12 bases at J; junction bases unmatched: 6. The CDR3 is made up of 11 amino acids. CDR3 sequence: CASGWDSELFF. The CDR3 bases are TGTGCCAGCGGTTGGGACAGCGAACTGTTTTTT.

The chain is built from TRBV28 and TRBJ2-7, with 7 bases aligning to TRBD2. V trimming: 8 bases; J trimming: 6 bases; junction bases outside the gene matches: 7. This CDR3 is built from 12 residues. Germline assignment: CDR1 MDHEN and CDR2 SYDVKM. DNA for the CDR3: TGTGCCAGCTCCAGGACTAGGTTCGAGCAGTACTTC. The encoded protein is CASSRTRFEQYF.

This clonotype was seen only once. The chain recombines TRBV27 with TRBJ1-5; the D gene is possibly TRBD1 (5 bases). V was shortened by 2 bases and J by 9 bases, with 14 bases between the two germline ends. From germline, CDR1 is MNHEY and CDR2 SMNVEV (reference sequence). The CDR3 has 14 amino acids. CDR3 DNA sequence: TGTGCCAGCAGTTTAAATCTGGGGGTTATGCCCCAGCATTTT. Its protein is CASSLNLGVMPQHF.

CDR3 in amino acids: CSVDSTDRGVAFF. DNA of the CDR3: TGCAGCGTCGATTCCACAGACAGGGGAGTAGCTTTCTTT. V usage is TRBV29-1 and J usage is TRBJ1-1; 8 positions agree with TRBD1. Trimming at V came to 6 bases and at J to 10 bases, leaving 13 bases not matched to a gene. The V gene's germline CDR1 is SQVTM and CDR2 ANQGSEA. CDR3 length equals 13 residues. Looking up the rest from reference TRBV29-1 and TRBJ1-1 gives the full variable domain: SAVISQKPSRDICQRGTSLTIQCQVDSQVTMMFWYRQQPGQSLTLIATANQGSEATYESGFVIDKFPISRPNLTFSTLTVSNMSPEDSSIYLCSVDSTDRGVAFFGQGTRLTVV.

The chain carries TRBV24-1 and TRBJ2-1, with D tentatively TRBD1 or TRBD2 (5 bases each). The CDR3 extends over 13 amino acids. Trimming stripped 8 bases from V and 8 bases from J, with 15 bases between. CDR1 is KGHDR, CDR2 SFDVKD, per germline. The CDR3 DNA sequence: TGTGCCACCAAGGGACCGCTGGGGGATGAGCAGTTCTTC. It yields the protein CATKGPLGDEQFF.

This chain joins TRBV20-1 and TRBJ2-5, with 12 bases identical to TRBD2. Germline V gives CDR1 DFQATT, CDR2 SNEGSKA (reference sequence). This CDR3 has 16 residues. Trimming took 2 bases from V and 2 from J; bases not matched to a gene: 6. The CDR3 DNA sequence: TGCAGTGCTAGACAACTAGCGGGAGGACCTCAAGAGACCCAGTACTTC. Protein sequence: CSARQLAGGPQETQYF.

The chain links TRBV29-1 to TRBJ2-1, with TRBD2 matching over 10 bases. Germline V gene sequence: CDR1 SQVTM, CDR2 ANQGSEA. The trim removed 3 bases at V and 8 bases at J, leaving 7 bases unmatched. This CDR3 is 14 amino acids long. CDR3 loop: CSVEASGSPYEQFF. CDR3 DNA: TGCAGCGTTGAGGCTAGCGGGAGCCCTTATGAGCAGTTCTTC.

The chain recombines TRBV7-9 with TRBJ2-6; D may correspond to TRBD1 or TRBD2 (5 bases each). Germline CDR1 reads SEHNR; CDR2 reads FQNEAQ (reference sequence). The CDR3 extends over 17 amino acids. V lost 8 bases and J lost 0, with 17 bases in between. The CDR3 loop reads CASGGGHNSSGANVLTF. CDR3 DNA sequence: TGTGCCAGCGGAGGAGGACATAACTCCTCTGGGGCCAACGTCCTGACTTTC.

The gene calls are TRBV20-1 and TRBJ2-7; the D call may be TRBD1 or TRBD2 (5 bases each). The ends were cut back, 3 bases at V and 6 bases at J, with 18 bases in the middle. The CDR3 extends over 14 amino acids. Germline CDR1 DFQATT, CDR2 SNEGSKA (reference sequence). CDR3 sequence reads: CSASFGARVGEQYF. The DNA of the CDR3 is TGCAGTGCTAGTTTCGGGGCCAGGGTTGGCGAGCAGTACTTC.

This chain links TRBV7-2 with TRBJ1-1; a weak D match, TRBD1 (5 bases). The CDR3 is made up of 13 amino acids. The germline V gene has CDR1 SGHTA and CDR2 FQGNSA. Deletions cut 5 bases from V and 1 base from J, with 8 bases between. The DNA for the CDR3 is TGTGCCAGCAGCATGACAGAGAACACTGAAGCTTTCTTT. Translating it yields CASSMTENTEAFF. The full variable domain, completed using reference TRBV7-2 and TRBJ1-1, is GAGVSQSPSNKVTEKGKDVELRCDPISGHTALYWYRQSLGQGLEFLIYFQGNSAPDKSGLPSDRFSAERTGGSVSTLTIQRTQQEDSAVYLCASSMTENTEAFFGQGTRLTVV.

The CDR3 loop is CSARVSVYEQYF. Written as DNA, the CDR3 is TGCAGTGCTAGAGTGAGCGTTTACGAGCAGTACTTC. This chain joins TRBV20-1 and TRBJ2-7; no firm D call. The CDR3 has 12 residues. V was shortened by 1 base and J by 4 bases, with 8 bases between the two germline ends. The V gene's germline CDR1 is DFQATT and CDR2 SNEGSKA (reference sequence).

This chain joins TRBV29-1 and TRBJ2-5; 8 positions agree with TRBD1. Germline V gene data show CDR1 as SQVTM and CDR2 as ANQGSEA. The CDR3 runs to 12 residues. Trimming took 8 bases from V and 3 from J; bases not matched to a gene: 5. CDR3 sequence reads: CSSRTGKETQYF. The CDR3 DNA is TGCAGCTCCCGGACAGGGAAAGAGACCCAGTACTTC.

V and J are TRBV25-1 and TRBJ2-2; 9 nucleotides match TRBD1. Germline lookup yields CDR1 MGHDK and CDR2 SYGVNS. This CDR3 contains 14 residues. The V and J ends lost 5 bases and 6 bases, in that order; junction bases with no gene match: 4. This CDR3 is CASSRDRVPGELFF. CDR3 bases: TGTGCCAGCAGTCGGGACAGGGTTCCCGGGGAGCTGTTTTTT.

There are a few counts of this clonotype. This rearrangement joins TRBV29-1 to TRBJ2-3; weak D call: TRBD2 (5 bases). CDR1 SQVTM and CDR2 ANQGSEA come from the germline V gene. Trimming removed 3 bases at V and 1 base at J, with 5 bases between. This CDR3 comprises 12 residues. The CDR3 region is CSVERGTDTQYF. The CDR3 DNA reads TGCAGCGTTGAGCGGGGCACAGATACGCAGTATTTT.

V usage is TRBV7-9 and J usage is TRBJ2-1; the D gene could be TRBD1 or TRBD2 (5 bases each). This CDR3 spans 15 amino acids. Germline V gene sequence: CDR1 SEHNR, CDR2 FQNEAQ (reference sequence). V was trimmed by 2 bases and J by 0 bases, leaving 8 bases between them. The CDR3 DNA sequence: TGTGCCAGCAGCTTATGGGGGAGCTCCTACAATGAGCAGTTCTTC. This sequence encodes CASSLWGSSYNEQFF.

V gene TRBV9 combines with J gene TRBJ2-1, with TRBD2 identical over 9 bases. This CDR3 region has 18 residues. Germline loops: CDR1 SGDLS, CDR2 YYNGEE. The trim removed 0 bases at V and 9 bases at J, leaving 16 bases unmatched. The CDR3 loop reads CASSVGDGAGGPVGEQFF. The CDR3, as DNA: TGTGCCAGCAGCGTAGGCGATGGGGCGGGAGGGCCAGTGGGTGAGCAGTTCTTC.

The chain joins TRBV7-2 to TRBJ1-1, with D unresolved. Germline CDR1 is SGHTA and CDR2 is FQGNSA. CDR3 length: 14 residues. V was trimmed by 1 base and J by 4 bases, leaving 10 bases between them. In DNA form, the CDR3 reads TGTGCCAGCAGCTTAGATGGACTCGTCACTGAAGCTTTCTTT. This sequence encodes CASSLDGLVTEAFF. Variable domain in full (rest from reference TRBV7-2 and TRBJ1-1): GAGVSQSPSNKVTEKGKDVELRCDPISGHTALYWYRQSLGQGLEFLIYFQGNSAPDKSGLPSDRFSAERTGGSVSTLTIQRTQQEDSAVYLCASSLDGLVTEAFFGQGTRLTVV.

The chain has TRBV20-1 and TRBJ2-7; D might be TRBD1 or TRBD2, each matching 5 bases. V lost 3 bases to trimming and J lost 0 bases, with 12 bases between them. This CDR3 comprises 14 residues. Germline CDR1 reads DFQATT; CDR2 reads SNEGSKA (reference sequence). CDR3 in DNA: TGCAGTGCTAGGGCTGGGGGAATCTCCTACGAGCAGTACTTC. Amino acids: CSARAGGISYEQYF.

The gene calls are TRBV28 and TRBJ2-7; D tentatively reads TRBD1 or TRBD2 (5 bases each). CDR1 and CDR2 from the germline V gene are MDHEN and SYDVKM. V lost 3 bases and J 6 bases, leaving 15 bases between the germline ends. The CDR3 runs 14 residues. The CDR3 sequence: CASSLKPGTGEQYF. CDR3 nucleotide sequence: TGTGCCAGCAGTTTGAAGCCTGGGACGGGCGAGCAGTACTTC.

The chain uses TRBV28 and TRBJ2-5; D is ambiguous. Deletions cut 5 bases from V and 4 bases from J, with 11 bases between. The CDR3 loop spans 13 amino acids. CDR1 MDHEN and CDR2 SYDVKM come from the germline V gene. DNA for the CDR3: TGTGCCAGCAGTCCCATCCCGGGAGAGACCCAGTACTTC. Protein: CASSPIPGETQYF.

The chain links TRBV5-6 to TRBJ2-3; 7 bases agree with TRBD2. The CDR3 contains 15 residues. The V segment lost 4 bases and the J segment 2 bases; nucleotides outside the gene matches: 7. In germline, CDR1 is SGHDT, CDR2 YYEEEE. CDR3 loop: CASSVQGGYTDTQYF. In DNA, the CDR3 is TGTGCCAGCAGCGTGCAGGGAGGGTACACAGATACGCAGTATTTT. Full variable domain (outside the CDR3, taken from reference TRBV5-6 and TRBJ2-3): DAGVTQSPTHLIKTRGQQVTLRCSPKSGHDTVSWYQQALGQGPQFIFQYYEEEERQRGNFPDRFSGHQFPNYSSELNVNALLLGDSALYLCASSVQGGYTDTQYFGPGTRLTVL.

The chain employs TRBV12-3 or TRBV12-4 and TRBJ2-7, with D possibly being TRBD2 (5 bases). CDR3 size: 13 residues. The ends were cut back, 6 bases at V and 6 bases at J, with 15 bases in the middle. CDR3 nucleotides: TGTGCCAGCAGCACCCTAGCAACTGGCGAGCAGTACTTC. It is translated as CASSTLATGEQYF.

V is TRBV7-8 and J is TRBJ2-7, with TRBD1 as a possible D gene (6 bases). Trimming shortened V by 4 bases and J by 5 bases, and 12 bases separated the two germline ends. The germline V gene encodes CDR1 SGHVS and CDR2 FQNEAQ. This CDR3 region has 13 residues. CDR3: CASSYRVGDEQYF. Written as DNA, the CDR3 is TGTGCCAGCAGCTACAGGGTCGGAGACGAGCAGTACTTC.

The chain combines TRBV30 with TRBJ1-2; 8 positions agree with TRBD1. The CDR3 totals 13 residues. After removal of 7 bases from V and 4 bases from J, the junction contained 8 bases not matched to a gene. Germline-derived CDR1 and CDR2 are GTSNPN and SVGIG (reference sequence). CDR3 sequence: CAFAGGIGYGYTF. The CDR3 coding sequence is TGTGCCTTCGCAGGGGGCATAGGCTATGGCTACACCTTC.

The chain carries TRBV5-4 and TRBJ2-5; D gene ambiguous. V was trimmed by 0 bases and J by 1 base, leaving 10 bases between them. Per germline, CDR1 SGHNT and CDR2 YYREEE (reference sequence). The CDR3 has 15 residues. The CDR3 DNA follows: TGTGCCAGCAGCTTGGGACTCCTGGGCCAAGAGACCCAGTACTTC. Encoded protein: CASSLGLLGQETQYF.

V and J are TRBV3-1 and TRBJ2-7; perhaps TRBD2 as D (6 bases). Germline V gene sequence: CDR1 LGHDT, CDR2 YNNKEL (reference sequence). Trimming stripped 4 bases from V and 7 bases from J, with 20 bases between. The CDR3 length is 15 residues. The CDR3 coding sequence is TGTGCCAGCAGCCGTACTGTGGGAGGAGTTCGGGAGCAGTACTTC. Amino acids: CASSRTVGGVREQYF.